The present T cell receptor beta chain was sequenced within a study of T cell responses to AZD1222 COVID-19 vaccine. In the study overall: Timing groups of about 4 and about 12 weeks for second doses were pooled. General study findings and limits: Without day 14 samples, only post-peak T cell repertoires were studied. Baseline serostatus was positive in only a handful of AZD1222 recipients. Spike-specific TCRs gained breadth and depth after people received two AZD1222 doses.

Regarding this clone: Its antigen is not known.

The method was immunoSEQ multiplex PCR; TCRdb's version includes in-frame clones alone and lacks a portion of them. The data contain approximately 110,000 clones, more than 75% of them seen just once; the ten biggest clones take up about 9.1%. V was shortened by 5 bases and J by 8 bases, with 12 bases between the two germline ends. CDR1 is LNHDA and CDR2 is SQIVND in the germline V gene (reference sequence). The CDR3 covers 13 residues. The sequencing used peripheral blood, collected on day 0 of AZD1222 vaccination. The sequence was obtained from an adult in good health. V is TRBV19 and J is TRBJ2-2, with D perhaps TRBD2 (7 bases). CDR3 region: CASSGGGVGELFF. For the CDR3, the DNA is TGTGCCAGTAGTGGCGGGGGCGTGGGGGAGCTGTTTTTT. The entire variable domain, with the rest obtained from reference TRBV19 and TRBJ2-2, is as follows: DGGITQSPKYLFRKEGQNVTLSCEQNLNHDAMYWYRQDPGQGLRLIYYSQIVNDFQKGDIAEGYSVSREKKESFPLTVTSAQKNPTAFYLCASSGGGVGELFFGEGSRLTVL.